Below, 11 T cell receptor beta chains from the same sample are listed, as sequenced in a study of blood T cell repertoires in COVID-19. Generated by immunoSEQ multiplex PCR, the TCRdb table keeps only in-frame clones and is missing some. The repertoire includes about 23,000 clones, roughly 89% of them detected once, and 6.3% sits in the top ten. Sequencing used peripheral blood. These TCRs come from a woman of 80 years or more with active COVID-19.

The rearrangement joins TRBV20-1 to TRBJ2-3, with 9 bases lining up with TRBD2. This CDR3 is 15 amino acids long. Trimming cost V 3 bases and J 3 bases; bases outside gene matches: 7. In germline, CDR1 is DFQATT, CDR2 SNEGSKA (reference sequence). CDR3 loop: CSASWASGKTDTQYF. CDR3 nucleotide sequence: TGCAGTGCTAGTTGGGCTAGCGGGAAGACAGATACGCAGTATTTT.

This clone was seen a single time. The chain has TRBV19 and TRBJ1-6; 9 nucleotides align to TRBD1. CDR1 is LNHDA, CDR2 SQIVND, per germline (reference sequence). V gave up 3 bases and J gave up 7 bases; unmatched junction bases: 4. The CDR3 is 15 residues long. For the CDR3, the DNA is TGTGCCAGTAGTATGACCGGGACAGGGAATTCACCCCTCCACTTT. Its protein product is CASSMTGTGNSPLHF. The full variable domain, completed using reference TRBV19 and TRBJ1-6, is DGGITQSPKYLFRKEGQNVTLSCEQNLNHDAMYWYRQDPGQGLRLIYYSQIVNDFQKGDIAEGYSVSREKKESFPLTVTSAQKNPTAFYLCASSMTGTGNSPLHFGNGTRLTVT.

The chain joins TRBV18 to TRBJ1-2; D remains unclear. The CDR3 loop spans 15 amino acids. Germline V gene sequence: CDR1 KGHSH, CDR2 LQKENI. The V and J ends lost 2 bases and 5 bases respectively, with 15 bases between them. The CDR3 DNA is TGTGCCAGCTCACCAGCGACGGGGAGAGAGTATGGCTACACCTTC. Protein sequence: CASSPATGREYGYTF.

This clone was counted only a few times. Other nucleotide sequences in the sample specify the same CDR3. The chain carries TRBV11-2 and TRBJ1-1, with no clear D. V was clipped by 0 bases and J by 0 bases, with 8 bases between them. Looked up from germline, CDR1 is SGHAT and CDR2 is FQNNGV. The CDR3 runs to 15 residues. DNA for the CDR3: TGTGCCAGCAGCTTAGATCCAAGCATGAACACTGAAGCTTTCTTT. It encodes CASSLDPSMNTEAFF. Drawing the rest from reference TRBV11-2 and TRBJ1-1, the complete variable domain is EAGVAQSPRYKIIEKRQSVAFWCNPISGHATLYWYQQILGQGPKLLIQFQNNGVVDDSQLPKDRFSAERLKGVDSTLKIQPAKLEDSAVYLCASSLDPSMNTEAFFGQGTRLTVV.

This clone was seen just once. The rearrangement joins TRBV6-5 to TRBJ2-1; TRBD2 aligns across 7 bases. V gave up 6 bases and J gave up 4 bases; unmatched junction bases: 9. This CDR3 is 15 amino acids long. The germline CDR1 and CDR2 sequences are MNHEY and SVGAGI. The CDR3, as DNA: TGTGCCAGCAGGCGCGGGGGAACCGGGTACAATGAGCAGTTCTTC. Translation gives CASRRGGTGYNEQFF.

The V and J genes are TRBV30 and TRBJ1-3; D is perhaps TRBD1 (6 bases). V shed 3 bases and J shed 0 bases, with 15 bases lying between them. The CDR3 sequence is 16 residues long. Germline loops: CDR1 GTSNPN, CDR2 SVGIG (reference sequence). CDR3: CAWREAGGPSGNTIYF. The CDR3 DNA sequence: TGTGCCTGGAGAGAGGCCGGGGGGCCCTCTGGAAACACCATATATTTT.

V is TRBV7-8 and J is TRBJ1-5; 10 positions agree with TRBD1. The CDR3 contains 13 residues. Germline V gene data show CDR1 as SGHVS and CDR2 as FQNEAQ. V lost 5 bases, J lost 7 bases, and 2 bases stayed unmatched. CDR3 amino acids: CASSGDRGQPQHF. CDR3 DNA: TGTGCCAGCAGCGGGGACAGGGGACAGCCCCAGCATTTT.

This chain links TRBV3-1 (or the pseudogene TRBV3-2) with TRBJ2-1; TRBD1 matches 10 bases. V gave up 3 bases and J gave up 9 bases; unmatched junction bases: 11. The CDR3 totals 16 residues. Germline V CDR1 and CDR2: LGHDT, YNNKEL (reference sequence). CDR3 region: CASSQGGTGAVREQFF. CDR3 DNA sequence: TGTGCCAGCAGCCAGGGAGGGACAGGGGCCGTTCGTGAGCAGTTCTTC.

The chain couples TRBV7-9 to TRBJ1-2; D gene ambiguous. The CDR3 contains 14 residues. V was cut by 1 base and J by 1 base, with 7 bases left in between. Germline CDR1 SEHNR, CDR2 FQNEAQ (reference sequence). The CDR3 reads CASSLGLDNYGYTF. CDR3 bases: TGTGCCAGCAGCTTAGGTTTAGATAACTATGGCTACACCTTC.

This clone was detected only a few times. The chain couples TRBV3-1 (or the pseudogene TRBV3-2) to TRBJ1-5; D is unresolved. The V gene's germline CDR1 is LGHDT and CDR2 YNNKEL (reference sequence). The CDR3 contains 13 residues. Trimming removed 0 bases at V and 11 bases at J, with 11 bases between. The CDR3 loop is CASSQDRTGAQHF. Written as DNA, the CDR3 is TGTGCCAGCAGCCAAGATCGGACCGGGGCCCAGCATTTT.

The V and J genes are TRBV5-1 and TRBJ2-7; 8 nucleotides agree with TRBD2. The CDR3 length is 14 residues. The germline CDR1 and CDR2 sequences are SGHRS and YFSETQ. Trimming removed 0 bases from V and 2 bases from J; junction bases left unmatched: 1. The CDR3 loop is CASSLERGTYEQYF. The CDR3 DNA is TGCGCCAGCAGCTTGGAGCGGGGGACCTACGAGCAGTACTTC.